The text below deals with one T cell receptor (beta chain). Its specificity is unknown. Original processing methods: For papillary thyroid cancer, a distant-metastasis classifier was constructed from CDR3 differences observed across clinicopathological groups. MiXCR was used by TCRdb to re-call the PCR reads. In this record, the V and J calls reflect TCRdb's handling and not the investigators' own analysis. The data show 55,000 to 75,000 clones, with more than 15% seen just once and about 13% held by the top ten. Trimming took 4 bases from V and 8 from J, leaving 17 bases between them. This CDR3 spans 15 amino acids. The germline V gene encodes CDR1 LGHDT and CDR2 YNNKEL (reference sequence). The sample comes from a study of metastatic and nonmetastatic thyroid tumors. In the study overall: Across peripheral blood and tumor or nodule tissue samples taken from malignant and benign thyroid patients, the repertoires were compared with one another. Study-wide findings and caveats: Significantly greater TCR beta diversity was reportedly found in malignant thyroid tumors than in benign nodules (in blood and tumor).

Thyroid surgery was performed in patients who had received no treatment beforehand. The specimen was blood. This receptor was identified in a female donor with papillary thyroid cancer or a benign thyroid nodule (not recorded which). Some clones in this sample may be carry-over from other donors' samples. The gene calls are TRBV3-1 and TRBJ1-4, with D tentatively TRBD1 (6 bases). CDR3: CASSPTTGSSEKLFF. Written as DNA, the CDR3 is TGTGCCAGCAGCCCCACGACAGGCAGTTCCGAAAAACTGTTTTTT.